Shown below are 8 T cell receptor beta chains from a single sample sequenced in a study of graft-versus-host responses after intestinal transplantation. The method was immunoSEQ multiplex PCR; TCRdb's version includes in-frame clones alone and lacks a portion of them. The table records 80,000 to 95,000 clones, around nine tenths of them present only once. Antigens of these TCRs are unknown. The material sequenced was unstimulated CD8+ T cells sorted from spleen or lymph node cells, taken before intestinal transplant. These TCRs come from a human donor who received an intestinal transplant.

The rearrangement uses TRBV7-3 and TRBJ2-1, with D perhaps given as TRBD1 or TRBD2 (7 bases each). Trimming removed 3 bases from V and 3 bases from J, with 12 bases in between. Germline CDR1 is SGHTA and CDR2 is FQGTGA. There are 15 residues in the CDR3. CDR3 residues: CASSLTRGGYNEQFF. The CDR3 bases are TGTGCCAGCAGCTTGACCAGGGGGGGCTACAATGAGCAGTTCTTC.

This sequence joins TRBV27 and TRBJ2-7; 8 positions match TRBD1. The V and J ends lost 5 bases and 2 bases, in that order; junction bases with no gene match: 5. Germline V gene lookup returns CDR1 MNHEY and CDR2 SMNVEV (reference sequence). The length of the CDR3 is 14 residues. CDR3 in amino acids: CASSITTGAYEQYF. The CDR3 DNA follows: TGTGCCAGCAGTATAACGACAGGGGCCTACGAGCAGTACTTC.

The V gene is TRBV7-3, the J gene TRBJ2-7; D possibly matches TRBD1 or TRBD2 (7 bases each). In germline, CDR1 is SGHTA, CDR2 FQGTGA. The CDR3 totals 14 residues. V was cut by 5 bases and J by 4 bases, with 15 bases left in between. CDR3 DNA sequence: TGTGCCAGCAGCCCCAGGGGGGGATCGTACGAGCAGTACTTC. This encodes CASSPRGGSYEQYF.

This clone was seen a handful of times. The CDR3: CASSEGWREQFF. The CDR3 DNA reads as TGTGCCAGCAGTGAAGGGTGGAGGGAGCAGTTCTTC. This chain links TRBV6-1 with TRBJ2-1; a weak D match, TRBD2 (5 bases). CDR1 is MNHNS, CDR2 SASEGT, per germline. The CDR3 length is 12 residues. V was shortened by 1 base and J by 10 bases, with 8 bases between the two germline ends.

The genes are TRBV4-2 and TRBJ2-7; D is uncertain. Trimming removed 1 base at V and 0 bases at J, with 10 bases between. Germline V gene lookup returns CDR1 LGHNA and CDR2 YNFKEQ. The length of the CDR3 is 15 residues. Here the CDR3 reads CASSQAEASSYEQYF. CDR3 nucleotides: TGTGCCAGCAGCCAAGCAGAAGCCAGCTCCTACGAGCAGTACTTC.

With regard to this clone: A junction end diverges from the germline sequence, so it may reflect a read error. Other DNA sequences from this sample encode an identical CDR3 as well. CDR3 residues: CASSLSDSYEQYF. The CDR3 DNA reads as TGTGCCAGCAGTTTATCCGACTCCTACGAGCAGTACTTT. J is TRBJ2-7 and V is TRBV27, with D unclear. The CDR3 is made up of 13 amino acids. In germline, CDR1 is MNHEY, CDR2 SMNVEV (reference sequence).

The rearrangement joins TRBV6-5 to TRBJ1-2; possibly TRBD1 for D (5 bases). This CDR3 region has 13 residues. V was trimmed by 3 bases and J by 7 bases, leaving 12 bases between them. Per germline, CDR1 MNHEY and CDR2 SVGAGI. CDR3 sequence reads: CASSYVAGSGYTF. The CDR3 DNA is TGTGCCAGCAGTTATGTAGCAGGGTCTGGCTACACCTTC.

A few counts support this clone. The CDR3 region has the DNA TGTGCCAGCAGCATGAGTTTGGGGTCTGGCTACGAGCAGTACTTC. Translation gives CASSMSLGSGYEQYF. The chain links TRBV5-6 to TRBJ2-7; D is unresolved. Trimming took 4 bases from V and 3 from J, leaving 17 bases between them. Per the germline V gene, CDR1 is SGHDT and CDR2 is YYEEEE. The CDR3 is 15 residues long. The full variable domain, completed using reference TRBV5-6 and TRBJ2-7, is DAGVTQSPTHLIKTRGQQVTLRCSPKSGHDTVSWYQQALGQGPQFIFQYYEEEERQRGNFPDRFSGHQFPNYSSELNVNALLLGDSALYLCASSMSLGSGYEQYFGPGTRLTVT.